These T cell receptor beta chains were read from a single sample in a study of shared clonotypes between healthy human individuals. Repertoires were generated with immunoSEQ multiplex PCR, while TCRdb's copy carries only in-frame clones and drops some. The table shows more than 500,000 clones, with approximately 95% occurring only once. Sequenced: naive CD8+ T cells sorted from blood. The source of these receptors is a woman aged 25 to 39 in good health. Both conserved end residues are part of each CDR3. Fields, in order: J gene, clone size, D gene, V gene, CDR3 protein, CDR3 DNA. D genes are given only for firm matches. Rows may omit the clone size; those that give it use once, few, many or a size class.

TRBJ2-3 once TRBD2 TRBV4-1 CASSQVGGGDTQYF TGCGCCAGCAGCCAAGTTGGGGGGGGAGATACGCAGTATTTT
TRBJ2-7 - TRBD2 TRBV5-6 CASSTGTIRTYEQYF TGTGCCAGCAGCACCGGGACTATCAGGACCTACGAGCAGTACTTC
TRBJ1-1 - - TRBV27 CASSLRGNTEAFF TGTGCCAGCAGTTTAAGGGGTAACACTGAAGCTTTCTTT
TRBJ2-7 few - TRBV27 CASSPPFREGAYEQYF TGTGCCAGCAGTCCCCCGTTCAGGGAAGGCGCCTACGAGCAGTACTTC
TRBJ2-7 - TRBD1 TRBV7-2 CASSFLTGVDEQYF TGTGCCAGCAGCTTCTTGACAGGGGTGGACGAGCAGTACTTC
TRBJ2-7 - TRBD2 TRBV6-5 CASRTRLAVYEQYF TGTGCCAGCCGCACGCGGCTAGCGGTCTACGAGCAGTACTTC
TRBJ1-2 once TRBD1 TRBV7-9 CASSLDSGAGGSYGYTF TGTGCCAGCAGCTTAGACTCGGGAGCAGGGGGCTCCTATGGCTACACCTTC
TRBJ2-2 - - TRBV4-2 CASSQEWGTGELFF TGTGCCAGCAGCCAAGAGTGGGGCACCGGGGAGCTGTTTTTT
TRBJ2-7 - TRBD1 TRBV5-4 CASSLGTGGPEQYF TGTGCCAGCAGCTTGGGGACAGGGGGCCCCGAGCAGTACTTC
TRBJ2-1 - TRBD1 TRBV7-9 CASSLGQGVYNEQFF TGTGCCAGCAGCTTAGGACAGGGGGTATACAATGAGCAGTTCTTC
TRBJ1-1 - - TRBV7-9 CASSPLAPAGNTEAFF TGTGCCAGCAGCCCCCTGGCCCCCGCAGGGAACACTGAAGCTTTCTTT
TRBJ2-1 once - TRBV7-9 CASSLGIGNNEQFF TGTGCCAGCAGCTTAGGGATCGGGAACAATGAGCAGTTCTTC
TRBJ1-4 - TRBD1 TRBV28 CASSFQGAGEKLFF TGTGCCAGCAGTTTCCAGGGGGCAGGGGAAAAACTGTTTTTT
TRBJ2-7 - - TRBV6-6 CASSSGLGPYEQYF TGTGCCAGCAGTTCGGGACTTGGTCCTTACGAGCAGTACTTC
TRBJ2-7 - TRBD2 TRBV29-1 CSVETGTSGSYEQYF TGCAGCGTTGAAACCGGGACTAGCGGTTCCTACGAGCAGTACTTC
TRBJ2-1 - TRBD1 TRBV7-9 CASSRGQNNEQFF TGTGCCAGCAGCCGGGGACAGAACAATGAGCAGTTCTTC
TRBJ1-1 - - TRBV6-5 CASSTEMNTEAFF TGTGCCAGCAGTACCGAGATGAACACTGAAGCTTTCTTT
TRBJ2-3 - - TRBV9 CASSARDSSPDTQYF TGTGCCAGCAGCGCCCGGGACTCTAGCCCAGATACGCAGTATTTT
TRBJ1-5 once - TRBV7-8 CASSLLSGQPQHF TGTGCCAGCAGCCTTTTGTCGGGCCAGCCCCAGCATTTT
TRBJ1-5 once - TRBV19 CASSMGQGSRQPQHF TGTGCCAGTAGTATGGGGCAGGGTAGTCGTCAGCCCCAGCATTTT
TRBJ2-7 - - TRBV29-1 CSVEYGSPYEQYF TGCAGCGTTGAGTACGGGAGCCCCTACGAGCAGTACTTC
TRBJ2-1 - - TRBV27 CASSIASFRYNEQFF TGTGCCAGCAGTATCGCTAGCTTTCGGTACAATGAGCAGTTCTTC
TRBJ2-7 - - TRBV2 CASSEDIGGPNYEQYF TGTGCCAGCAGTGAAGACATCGGGGGGCCTAACTACGAGCAGTACTTC
TRBJ2-7 - - TRBV15 CATSREQGSPLEQYF TGTGCCACCAGCAGGGAACAGGGATCCCCTCTCGAGCAGTACTTC
TRBJ1-4 once TRBD1 TRBV6-5 CASSKTGATNEKLFF TGTGCCAGCAGTAAGACAGGGGCAACTAATGAAAAACTGTTTTTT
TRBJ1-5 - - TRBV2 CASRKTASNQPQHF TGTGCCAGCAGGAAAACAGCTAGCAATCAGCCCCAGCATTTT
TRBJ2-7 - TRBD2 TRBV10-1 CASSVASGSNEQYF TGCGCCAGCAGTGTTGCTAGCGGGAGCAACGAGCAGTACTTC
TRBJ2-3 - - TRBV15 CATSREGLVPDTQYF TGTGCCACCAGCAGAGAGGGCCTAGTCCCAGATACGCAGTATTTT
TRBJ2-3 - - TRBV6-4 CASKEGTRSDTQYF TGTGCGTCGAAAGAGGGGACCCGGTCAGATACGCAGTATTTT
TRBJ1-2 - TRBD1 TRBV29-1 CSVLDREGNYGYTF TGCAGCGTCCTCGACAGGGAGGGTAACTATGGCTACACCTTC
TRBJ1-1 - - TRBV27 CASSPSVNTEAFF TGTGCCAGCAGTCCCTCGGTGAACACTGAAGCTTTCTTT
TRBJ1-1 - - TRBV19 CASSTQGPHTEAFF TGTGCCAGTAGTACACAGGGTCCACACACTGAAGCTTTCTTT
TRBJ1-5 - - TRBV4-1 CASSQEKYSNQPQHF TGCGCCAGCAGCCAAGAAAAATATAGCAATCAGCCCCAGCATTTT
TRBJ2-7 - - TRBV7-9 CASSPGGVGEQYF TGTGCCAGCAGCCCCGGGGGAGTCGGCGAGCAGTACTTC
TRBJ2-7 - TRBD2 TRBV19 CASSIEGTSGRREQYF TGTGCCAGTAGTATAGAGGGGACTAGCGGGAGAAGGGAGCAGTACTTC
TRBJ2-7 - TRBD1 TRBV27 CASSLSPNRDRVGIYEQYF TGTGCCAGCAGTTTATCCCCAAATCGGGACAGGGTCGGTATCTACGAGCAGTACTTC
TRBJ2-1 - TRBD2 TRBV27 CASAGLGGNEQFF TGTGCCTCAGCGGGACTAGGGGGTAATGAGCAGTTCTTC
TRBJ2-7 - - TRBV6-5 CASSYSTGGHYEQYF TGTGCCAGCAGTTACTCGACGGGCGGACACTACGAGCAGTACTTC
TRBJ2-2 - - TRBV2 CASSEPQGPGTGELFF TGTGCCAGCAGTGAACCCCAGGGTCCGGGCACCGGGGAGCTGTTTTTT
TRBJ2-1 - TRBD2 TRBV4-2 CASSPGALAVPYNEQFF TGTGCCAGCAGCCCAGGGGCACTAGCGGTCCCCTACAATGAGCAGTTCTTC
TRBJ2-1 - - TRBV7-6 CASSLSNEQFF TGTGCCAGCAGCTTAAGCAATGAGCAGTTCTTC
TRBJ2-7 - - TRBV11-2 CASSPTSLVQGNYEQYF TGTGCCAGCAGCCCCACGTCCCTGGTCCAGGGGAACTACGAGCAGTACTTC
TRBJ2-7 - - TRBV5-1 CASSLGQGLLYEQYF TGCGCCAGCAGCTTGGGACAGGGACTGCTATACGAGCAGTACTTC
TRBJ2-1 - TRBD2 TRBV29-1 CSVDDPTSESYNEQFF TGCAGCGTTGATGACCCCACTAGCGAGAGTTACAATGAGCAGTTCTTC
TRBJ2-5 - - TRBV5-6 CASSPFAQVGQETQYF TGTGCCAGCAGCCCATTTGCACAGGTGGGACAAGAGACCCAGTACTTC
TRBJ2-7 - - TRBV5-1 CASRGDTTYHFEQYF TGCGCCAGCAGGGGTGATACGACTTACCACTTCGAGCAGTACTTC
TRBJ2-1 - TRBD2 TRBV28 CASTSSGREQFF TGTGCCAGCACCAGTAGCGGGAGGGAACAGTTCTTC
TRBJ2-7 - TRBD2 TRBV4-2 CASSQGLAGRWEQYF TGTGCCAGCAGCCAAGGACTAGCGGGTAGGTGGGAGCAGTACTTC
TRBJ2-7 - - TRBV5-6 CASSLPGDYEQYF TGTGCCAGCAGCTTGCCAGGGGACTACGAGCAGTACTTC
TRBJ2-7 - - TRBV27 CASSPALYSYEQYF TGTGCCAGCAGTCCGGCCCTTTATTCCTACGAGCAGTACTTC
TRBJ1-5 once - TRBV28 CASRDHDSNQPQHF TGTGCCAGCAGAGATCATGATAGCAATCAGCCCCAGCATTTT
TRBJ2-3 - - TRBV10-1 CASSDRAGPSASDTQYF TGCGCCAGCAGTGACAGAGCCGGGCCCTCGGCATCAGATACGCAGTATTTT
TRBJ2-3 - TRBD2 TRBV5-1 CASSLGRGGRTDTQYF TGCGCCAGCAGCTTGGGGCGGGGAGGGCGCACAGATACGCAGTATTTT
TRBJ2-7 - TRBD2 TRBV29-1 CSVGTSGPYEQYF TGCAGCGTTGGGACTAGCGGACCCTACGAGCAGTACTTC
TRBJ1-1 - TRBD1 TRBV19 CASSIPRTGRKRAPAFF TGTGCCAGTAGTATCCCAAGGACAGGGCGGAAGAGGGCCCCAGCTTTCTTT